The sequence of this TCR beta chain was determined in a study of CD8 T cells in Susac syndrome. Random hexamers primed reverse transcription of about 0.45 to 1 ug RNA. From the immunoSEQ multiplex PCR reads, TCRdb called clonotypes with MiXCR, one entry per CDR3 protein. The profile covers more than 150,000 distinct CDR3 sequences, with roughly 96% appearing a single time and roughly 0.16% taken by the ten largest. Multiple sclerosis controls were treatment-naive patients with stable or active relapsing-remitting disease. The sequenced material came from CD8+ T cells from PBMCs. The clonotype was recovered from a human donor with multiple sclerosis.

The CDR3 loop is CASVAGPMNTEAFF. Here the CDR3 DNA reads TGTGCCAGCGTCGCGGGGCCGATGAACACTGAAGCTTTCTTT. The chain is built from TRBV5-6 and TRBJ1-1; a possible D gene is TRBD1 (5 bases). Germline V lookup: CDR1 SGHDT, CDR2 YYEEEE. V lost 7 bases, J lost 0 bases, and 13 bases lay in between. The CDR3 runs 14 residues.